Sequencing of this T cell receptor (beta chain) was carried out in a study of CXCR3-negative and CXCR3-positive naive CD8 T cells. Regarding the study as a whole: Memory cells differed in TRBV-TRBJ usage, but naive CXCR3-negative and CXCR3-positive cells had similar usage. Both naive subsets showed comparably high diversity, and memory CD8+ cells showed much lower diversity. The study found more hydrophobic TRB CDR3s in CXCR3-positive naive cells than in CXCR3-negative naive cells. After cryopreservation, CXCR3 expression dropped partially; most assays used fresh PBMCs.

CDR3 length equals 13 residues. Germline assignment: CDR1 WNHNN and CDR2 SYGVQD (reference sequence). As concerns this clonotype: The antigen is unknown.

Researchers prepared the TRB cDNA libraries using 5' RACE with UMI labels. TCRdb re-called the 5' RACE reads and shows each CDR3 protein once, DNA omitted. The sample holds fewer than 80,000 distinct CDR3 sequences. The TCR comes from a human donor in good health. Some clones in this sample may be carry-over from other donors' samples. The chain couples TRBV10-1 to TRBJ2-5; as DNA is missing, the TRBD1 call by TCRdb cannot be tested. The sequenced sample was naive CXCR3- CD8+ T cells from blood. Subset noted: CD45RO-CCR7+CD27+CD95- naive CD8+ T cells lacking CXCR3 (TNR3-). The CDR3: CASSETGGETQYF.